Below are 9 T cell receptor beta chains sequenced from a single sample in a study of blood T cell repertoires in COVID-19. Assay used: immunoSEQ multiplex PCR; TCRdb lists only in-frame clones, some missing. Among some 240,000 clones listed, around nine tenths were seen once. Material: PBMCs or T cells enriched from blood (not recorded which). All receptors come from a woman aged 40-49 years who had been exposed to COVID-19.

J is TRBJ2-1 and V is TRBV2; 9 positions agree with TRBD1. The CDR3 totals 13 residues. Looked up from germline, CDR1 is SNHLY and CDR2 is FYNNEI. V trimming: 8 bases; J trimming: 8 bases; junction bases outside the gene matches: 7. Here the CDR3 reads CASGRQGGDEQFF. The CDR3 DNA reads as TGTGCCAGCGGACGACAGGGGGGGGATGAGCAGTTCTTC.

CDR3: CASSEGTSDTETQYF. In nucleotides, the CDR3 is TGCGCCAGCAGCGAGGGGACTAGCGACACAGAGACCCAGTACTTC. The V and J genes are TRBV5-1 and TRBJ2-5; 10 bases map to TRBD2. Trimming took 4 bases from V and 4 from J; bases not matched to a gene: 7. This CDR3 is 15 amino acids long. The V gene's germline CDR1 is SGHRS and CDR2 YFSETQ.

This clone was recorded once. The CDR3 nucleotides are TGTGCCAGCTGGGAGGGGGGGTTTGGAAACACCATATATTTT. It translates to CASWEGGFGNTIYF. V gene TRBV28 combines with J gene TRBJ1-3, with D possibly matching TRBD1 (6 bases). Germline loops: CDR1 MDHEN, CDR2 SYDVKM. V shed 8 bases and J shed 3 bases, with 14 bases lying between them. The CDR3 runs to 14 residues.

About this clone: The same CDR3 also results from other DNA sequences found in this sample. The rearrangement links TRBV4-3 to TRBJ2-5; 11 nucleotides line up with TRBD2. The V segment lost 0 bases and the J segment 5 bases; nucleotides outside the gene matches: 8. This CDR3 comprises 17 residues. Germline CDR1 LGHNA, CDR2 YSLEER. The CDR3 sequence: CASSQDLAGGGGETQYF. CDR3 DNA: TGCGCCAGCAGCCAAGATCTAGCGGGGGGCGGCGGGGAGACCCAGTACTTC.

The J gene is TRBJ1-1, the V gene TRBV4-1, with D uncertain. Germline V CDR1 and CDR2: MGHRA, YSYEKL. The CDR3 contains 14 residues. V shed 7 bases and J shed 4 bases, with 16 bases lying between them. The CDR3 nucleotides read TGCGCCAGCACCGCGTCTCCTAGCGTCACTGAAGCTTTCTTT. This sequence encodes CASTASPSVTEAFF.

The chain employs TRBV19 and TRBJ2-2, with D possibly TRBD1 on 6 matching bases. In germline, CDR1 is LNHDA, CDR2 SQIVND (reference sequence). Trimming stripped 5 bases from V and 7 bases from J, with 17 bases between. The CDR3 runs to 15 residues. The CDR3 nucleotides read TGTGCCAGTAGTCATGGGGCAGGGGCGGACGGGGAGCTGTTTTTT. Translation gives CASSHGAGADGELFF.

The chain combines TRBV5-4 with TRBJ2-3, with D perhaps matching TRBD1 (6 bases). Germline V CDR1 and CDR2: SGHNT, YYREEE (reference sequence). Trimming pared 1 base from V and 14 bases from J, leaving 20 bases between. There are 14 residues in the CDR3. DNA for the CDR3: TGTGCCAGCAGCTTGAAGGGACAAGCTCTGGCGTCGTATTTT. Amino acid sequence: CASSLKGQALASYF.

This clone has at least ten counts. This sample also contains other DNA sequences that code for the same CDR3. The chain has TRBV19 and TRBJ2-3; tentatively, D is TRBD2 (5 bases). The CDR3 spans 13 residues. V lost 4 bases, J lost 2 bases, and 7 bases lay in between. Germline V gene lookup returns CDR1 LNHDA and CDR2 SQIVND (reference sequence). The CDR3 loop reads CASSRLATDTQYF. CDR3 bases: TGTGCCAGTAGTAGGCTAGCCACAGATACGCAGTATTTT.

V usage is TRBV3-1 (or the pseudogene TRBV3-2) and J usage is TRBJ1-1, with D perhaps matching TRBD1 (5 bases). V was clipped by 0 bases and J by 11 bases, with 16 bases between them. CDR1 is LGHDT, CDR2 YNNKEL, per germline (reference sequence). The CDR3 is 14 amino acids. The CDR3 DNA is TGTGCCAGCAGCCAAGAAGGGGAGTGGGGAGGCGCTTTCTTT. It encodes CASSQEGEWGGAFF.